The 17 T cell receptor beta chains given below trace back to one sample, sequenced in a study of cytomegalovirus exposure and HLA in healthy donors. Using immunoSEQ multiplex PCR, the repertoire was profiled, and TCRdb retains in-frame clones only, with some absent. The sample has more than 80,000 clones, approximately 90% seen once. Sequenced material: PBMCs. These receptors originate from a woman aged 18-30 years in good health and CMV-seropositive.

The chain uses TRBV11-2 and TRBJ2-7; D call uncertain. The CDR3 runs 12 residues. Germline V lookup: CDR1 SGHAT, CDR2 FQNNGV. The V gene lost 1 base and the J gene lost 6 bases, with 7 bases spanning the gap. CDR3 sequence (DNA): TGTGCCAGCAGCTTAGGCAGGTCCGAGCAGTACGTC. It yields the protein CASSLGRSEQYV.

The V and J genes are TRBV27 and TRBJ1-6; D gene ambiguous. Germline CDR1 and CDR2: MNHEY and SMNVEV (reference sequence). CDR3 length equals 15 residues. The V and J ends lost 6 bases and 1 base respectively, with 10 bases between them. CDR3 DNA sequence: TGTGCCAGCAGCACCTCAGGATCCTATAATTCACCCCTCCACTTT. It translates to CASSTSGSYNSPLHF.

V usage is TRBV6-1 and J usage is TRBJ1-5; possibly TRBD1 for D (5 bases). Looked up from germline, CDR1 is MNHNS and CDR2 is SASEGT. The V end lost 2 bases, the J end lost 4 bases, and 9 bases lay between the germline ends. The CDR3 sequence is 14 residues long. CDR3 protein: CASSEYGGNQPQHF. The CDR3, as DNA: TGTGCCAGCAGTGAATACGGGGGGAATCAGCCCCAGCATTTT.

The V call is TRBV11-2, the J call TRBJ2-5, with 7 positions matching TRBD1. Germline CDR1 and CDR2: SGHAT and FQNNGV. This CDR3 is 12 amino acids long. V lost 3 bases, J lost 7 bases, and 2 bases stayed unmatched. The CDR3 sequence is CASSLAGGTQYF. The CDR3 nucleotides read TGTGCCAGCAGCTTGGCAGGGGGGACCCAGTACTTC.

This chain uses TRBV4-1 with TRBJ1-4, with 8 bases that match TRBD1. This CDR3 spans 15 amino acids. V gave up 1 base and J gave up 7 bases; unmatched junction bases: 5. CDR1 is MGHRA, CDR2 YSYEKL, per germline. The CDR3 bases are TGCGCCAGCAGCCAAGCGCCGGGACAGGTTGAAAAACTGTTTTTT. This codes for CASSQAPGQVEKLFF.

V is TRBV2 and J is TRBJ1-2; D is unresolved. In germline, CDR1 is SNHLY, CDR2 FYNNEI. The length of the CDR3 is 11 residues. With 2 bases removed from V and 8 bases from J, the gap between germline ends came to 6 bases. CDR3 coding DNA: TGTGCCAGCAGTGAACGGGAAGGCTACACCTTC. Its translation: CASSEREGYTF.

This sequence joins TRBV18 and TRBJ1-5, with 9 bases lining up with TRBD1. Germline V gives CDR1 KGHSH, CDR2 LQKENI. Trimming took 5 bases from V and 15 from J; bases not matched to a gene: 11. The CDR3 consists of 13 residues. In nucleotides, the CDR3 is TGTGCCAGCTCAGACCGGACAGGGGAAATTTCGCATTTT. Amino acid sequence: CASSDRTGEISHF.

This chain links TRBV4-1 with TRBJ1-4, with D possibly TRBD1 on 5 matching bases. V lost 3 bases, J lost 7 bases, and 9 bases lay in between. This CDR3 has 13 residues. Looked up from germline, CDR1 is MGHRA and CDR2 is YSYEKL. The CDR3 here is CASSQRQREKLFF. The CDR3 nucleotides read TGCGCCAGCAGCCAGAGACAGCGTGAAAAACTGTTTTTT.

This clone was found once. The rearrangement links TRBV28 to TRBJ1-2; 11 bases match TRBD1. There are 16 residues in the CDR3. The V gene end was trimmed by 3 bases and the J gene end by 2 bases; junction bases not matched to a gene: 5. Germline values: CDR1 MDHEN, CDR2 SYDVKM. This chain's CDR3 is CASSFTDRGRNYGYTF. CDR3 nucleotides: TGTGCCAGCAGTTTTACGGACAGGGGGCGGAACTATGGCTACACCTTC.

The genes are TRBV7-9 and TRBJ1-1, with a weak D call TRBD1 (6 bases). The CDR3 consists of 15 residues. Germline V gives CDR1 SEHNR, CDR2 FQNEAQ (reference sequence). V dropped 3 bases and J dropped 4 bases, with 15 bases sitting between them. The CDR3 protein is CASSLYREGGTEAFF. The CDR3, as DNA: TGTGCCAGCAGCTTGTACAGGGAAGGTGGCACTGAAGCTTTCTTT.

The DNA of the CDR3 is TGTGCCAGCAGTCTGACAGGGACATCCATGAATGAGCAGTTCTTC. Translated: CASSLTGTSMNEQFF. The chain uses TRBV28 and TRBJ2-1; TRBD1 matches at 7 bases. Germline V gene lookup returns CDR1 MDHEN and CDR2 SYDVKM. This CDR3 spans 15 amino acids. J gave up 7 bases and V 5 bases, and 11 bases lay outside the gene matches.

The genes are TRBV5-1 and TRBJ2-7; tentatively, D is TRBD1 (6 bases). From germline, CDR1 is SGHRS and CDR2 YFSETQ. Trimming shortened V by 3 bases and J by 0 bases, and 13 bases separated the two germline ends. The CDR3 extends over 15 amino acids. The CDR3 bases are TGCGCCAGCAGCTCCGGGACAACGAGCTCCTACGAGCAGTACGTC. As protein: CASSSGTTSSYEQYV.

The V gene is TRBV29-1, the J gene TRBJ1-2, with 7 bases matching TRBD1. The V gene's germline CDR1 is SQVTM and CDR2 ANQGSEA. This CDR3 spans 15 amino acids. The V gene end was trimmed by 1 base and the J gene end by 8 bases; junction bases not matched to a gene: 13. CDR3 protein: CSVEANLDRAWGYTF. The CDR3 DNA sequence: TGCAGCGTTGAAGCCAACCTTGACAGGGCTTGGGGCTACACCTTC.

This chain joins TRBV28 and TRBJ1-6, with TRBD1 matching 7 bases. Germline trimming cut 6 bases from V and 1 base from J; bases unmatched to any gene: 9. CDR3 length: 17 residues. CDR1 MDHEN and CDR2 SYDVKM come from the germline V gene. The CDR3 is CASRSLRDSSYNSPLHF. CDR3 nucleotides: TGTGCCAGCAGATCTCTCCGGGACAGTTCCTATAATTCACCCCTCCACTTT.

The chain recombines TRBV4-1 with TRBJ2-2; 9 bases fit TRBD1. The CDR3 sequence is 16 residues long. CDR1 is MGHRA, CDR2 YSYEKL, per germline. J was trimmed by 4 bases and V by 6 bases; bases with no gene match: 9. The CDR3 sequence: CASSLTGGAGTGELFF. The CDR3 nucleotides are TGCGCCAGCAGTCTTACAGGGGGCGCGGGCACCGGGGAGCTGTTTTTT.

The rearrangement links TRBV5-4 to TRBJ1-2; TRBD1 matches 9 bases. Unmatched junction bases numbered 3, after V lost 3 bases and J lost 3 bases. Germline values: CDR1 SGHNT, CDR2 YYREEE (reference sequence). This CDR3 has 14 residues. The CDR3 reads CASSSGQGYYGYTF. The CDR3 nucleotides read TGTGCCAGCAGCTCGGGACAGGGATACTATGGCTACACCTTC.

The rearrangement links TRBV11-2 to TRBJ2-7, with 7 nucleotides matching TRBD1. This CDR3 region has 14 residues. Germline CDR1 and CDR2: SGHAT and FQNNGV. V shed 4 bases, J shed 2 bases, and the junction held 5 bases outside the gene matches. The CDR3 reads CASSYQTGTYEQYF. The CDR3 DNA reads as TGTGCCAGCAGCTACCAGACAGGGACCTACGAGCAGTACTTC.